This T cell receptor (beta chain) was sequenced in a study of blood T cell repertoires in COVID-19. About the study: Samples representing acute and convalescent COVID-19 were sourced from the United States, Italy and Spain.

Original processing methods: Amplified reference gene primers provided the basis for estimating nucleated cell counts. Sequencing used immunoSEQ multiplex PCR; TCRdb keeps in-frame clones, though not all of them. For V, J and clone size, that table is used; D and trimming come from the DNA. The repertoire has 110,000 to 150,000 clones, 87% of them found once; the top ten carry approximately 4%. This CDR3 has 15 residues. J was trimmed by 9 bases and V by 2 bases; bases with no gene match: 8. Germline V gene data show CDR1 as LNHDA and CDR2 as SQIVND (reference sequence). The chain couples TRBV19 to TRBJ2-1; 9 bases line up with TRBD2. The TCR was taken from a woman in her forties with acute or convalescent COVID-19. Specimen: peripheral blood. In nucleotides, the CDR3 is TGTGCCAGTAGTATAAGGCGGGGGGGCCTCCGTGAGCAGTTCTTC. Residues: CASSIRRGGLREQFF.